This T cell receptor (beta chain) was sequenced during a study of T cells in Graves' hyperthyroidism and ophthalmopathy. Whole-study results and caveats: Within blood appeared most thyroid clonotypes that had expanded above 0.001. Ophthalmopathy stood apart from stable hyperthyroidism in a 13 V-J model.

The CDR3 runs 16 residues. The V gene lost 4 bases and the J gene lost 2 bases, with 18 bases spanning the gap. The germline CDR1 and CDR2 sequences are SGHTA and FQGNSA. This clonotype showed up many times. Its antigen is undetermined. Patients having uncontrolled infection, another autoimmune disease, pregnancy or lactation were not included. On the basis of clinical symptoms, serum thyroxine and TRAb, thyroid ultrasound and orbital computed tomography, diagnoses were made. The investigators amplified TCR beta CDR3 regions from RNA transcripts. The TCR CDR3 first-round RT-PCR relied on the HTBI primer set. TCRdb itself ran the multiplex PCR reads through MiXCR, one entry per CDR3 protein. Here the sample spans 490,000 or so distinct CDR3 sequences, 46% being singletons.

This chain links TRBV7-2 with TRBJ2-7; D is ambiguous. Sequenced material: peripheral blood or thyroid tissue (not recorded which). This receptor was identified in an adult woman with Graves' disease, either hyperthyroidism or ophthalmopathy (not recorded which). In DNA, the CDR3 is TGTGCCAGCAGCTCCACCAGTTCGGGTACACCCTACGAGCAGTACTTC. This codes for CASSSTSSGTPYEQYF. The variable domain in full, with the rest retrieved from reference TRBV7-2 and TRBJ2-7, is GAGVSQSPSNKVTEKGKDVELRCDPISGHTALYWYRQSLGQGLEFLIYFQGNSAPDKSGLPSDRFSAERTGGSVSTLTIQRTQQEDSAVYLCASSSTSSGTPYEQYFGPGTRLTVT.